The rows below give T cell receptor beta chains drawn from one sample of a study of blood T cell dynamics during melanoma immunotherapy. Sequencing used immunoSEQ multiplex PCR; TCRdb keeps in-frame clones, though not all of them. Of roughly 12,000 clones in the sample, over 75% were seen once. The material sequenced was blood, taken from a patient treated with checkpoint blockade. These receptors were taken from a human donor with melanoma. The CDR3 runs from the conserved cysteine through the conserved F or W. Fields, in order: V gene, D gene, clone size, J gene, CDR3 DNA, CDR3 protein. A D gene is named only where the DNA matches it firmly. The size field is filled for only some rows; it gives once, few, many or a size class.

V: TRBV5-1
D: -
size: -
J: TRBJ2-6
DNA: TGCGCCAGCAGCTTGGCCTTTGGGGCCAACGTCCTGACTTTC
CDR3: CASSLAFGANVLTF

V: TRBV9
D: -
size: -
J: TRBJ1-3
DNA: TGTGCCAGCAGCCGTACTTACTCTGGAAACACCATATATTTT
CDR3: CASSRTYSGNTIYF

V: TRBV5-1
D: -
size: once
J: TRBJ2-7
DNA: TGCGCCAGCAGCTCGAGATCTGGACATTCCGAGCAGTACTTC
CDR3: CASSSRSGHSEQYF

V: TRBV6-1
D: -
size: -
J: TRBJ2-5
DNA: TGTGCCAGCAGTGAAAACCCGGCCCGGGAGACCCAGTACTTC
CDR3: CASSENPARETQYF

V: TRBV5-1
D: -
size: once
J: TRBJ2-7
DNA: TGCGCCAGCAGCTTGGGTTACCGGGACTCTTCCTACGAGCAGTACTTC
CDR3: CASSLGYRDSSYEQYF

V: TRBV30
D: TRBD2
size: -
J: TRBJ2-1
DNA: TGTGCCTGGAGTGGGGTCCTAGCGGGGGGGTACAATGAGCAGTTCTTC
CDR3: CAWSGVLAGGYNEQFF

V: TRBV7-9
D: TRBD1
size: -
J: TRBJ2-7
DNA: TGTGCCAGCAGCTTTTGGGGCAGGGGGCCCCCGAAGCAGTACTTC
CDR3: CASSFWGRGPPKQYF

V: TRBV2
D: TRBD2
size: -
J: TRBJ2-5
DNA: TGTGCCAGCAGTGAGTTGACGGGAGGGGAGACCCAGTACTTC
CDR3: CASSELTGGETQYF

V: TRBV7-9
D: TRBD2
size: -
J: TRBJ2-3
DNA: TGTGCCAGCAGCGTCCCGGGACTAGCTCTAAGCACAGATACGCAGTATTTT
CDR3: CASSVPGLALSTDTQYF

V: TRBV5-5
D: -
size: -
J: TRBJ2-5
DNA: TGTGCCAGCAGCTTACTCCGGGAGACCCAGTACTTC
CDR3: CASSLLRETQYF

V: TRBV18
D: -
size: -
J: TRBJ1-2
DNA: TGTGCCAGCTCACCACGGCTGGGGGGCTACACCTTC
CDR3: CASSPRLGGYTF

V: TRBV18
D: TRBD2
size: -
J: TRBJ2-7
DNA: TGTGCCAGCTCACCGCCGGGACTAGCGGGGAAGAACGACGAGCAGTACTTC
CDR3: CASSPPGLAGKNDEQYF

V: TRBV15
D: TRBD1
size: -
J: TRBJ1-4
DNA: TGTGCCACCAGCAGAGCTTGGACAGGGGGCGGCACTAATGAAAAACTGTTTTTT
CDR3: CATSRAWTGGGTNEKLFF

V: TRBV10-1
D: TRBD2
size: -
J: TRBJ2-7
DNA: TGCGCCAGTAGGGGATACCGGGCCCCGGGGGGCTACGAGCAGTACTTC
CDR3: CASRGYRAPGGYEQYF

V: TRBV4-1
D: TRBD1
size: once
J: TRBJ2-7
DNA: TGCGCCAGCAGCCCGGGCAGGGACAGGGCTGGCTACGAGCAGTACTTC
CDR3: CASSPGRDRAGYEQYF

V: TRBV27
D: TRBD1
size: -
J: TRBJ1-6
DNA: TGTGCCAGCAGGGCGGGTCCGGGACAGGGTTCACCCCTCCACTTT
CDR3: CASRAGPGQGSPLHF

V: TRBV6-1
D: -
size: once
J: TRBJ2-7
DNA: TGTGCCAGCAGTGAAGCAGGGCAGGGCTACGAGCAGTACTTC
CDR3: CASSEAGQGYEQYF

V: TRBV7-3
D: TRBD2
size: -
J: TRBJ2-2
DNA: TGTGCCAGCAGCTTAGCGGGCGTGACTAGCGGGGGTTCCCCCTCTACCGGGGAGCTGTTTTTT
CDR3: CASSLAGVTSGGSPSTGELFF

V: TRBV19
D: -
size: -
J: TRBJ1-5
DNA: TGTGCCAGTAGTCTTTCAGAAGGGACCTCGCGGCCCCAGCATTTT
CDR3: CASSLSEGTSRPQHF

V: TRBV7-9
D: TRBD2
size: -
J: TRBJ2-1
DNA: TGTGCCAGCAGCGAAGGGACTAGCGGGGGGGCCCTCTACAATGAGCAGTTCTTC
CDR3: CASSEGTSGGALYNEQFF

V: TRBV27
D: -
size: -
J: TRBJ1-1
DNA: TGTGCCAGCATCCTAAGGGGTGGCACTGAAGCTTTCTTT
CDR3: CASILRGGTEAFF

V: TRBV18
D: -
size: -
J: TRBJ1-6
DNA: TGTGCCAGCTCACCCTATAAAGGGGATTCACCCCTCCACTTT
CDR3: CASSPYKGDSPLHF

V: TRBV9
D: TRBD1
size: -
J: TRBJ2-1
DNA: TGTGCCAGCAGCGGCCAAGACAGGGCCTACAATGAGCAGTTCTTC
CDR3: CASSGQDRAYNEQFF

V: TRBV7-3
D: TRBD2
size: -
J: TRBJ2-2
DNA: TGTGCCAGCAGCTTGGGACTAGCGGGGGTCGGGGAGCTGTTTTTT
CDR3: CASSLGLAGVGELFF

V: TRBV5-6
D: -
size: few
J: TRBJ1-3
DNA: TGTGCCAGCAGCTTGGGATACGTGACAGAACCTGCAAACACCATATATTTT
CDR3: CASSLGYVTEPANTIYF

V: TRBV7-2
D: -
size: once
J: TRBJ1-1
DNA: TGTGCCAGCAGCTTAGGGTTGGGGAGGACTGAAGCTTTCTTT
CDR3: CASSLGLGRTEAFF

V: TRBV15
D: -
size: -
J: TRBJ2-2
DNA: TGTGCCACCAGCAGAGGTGGGGGGAACACCGGGGAGCTGTTTTTT
CDR3: CATSRGGGNTGELFF

V: TRBV5-1
D: -
size: -
J: TRBJ1-2
DNA: TGCGCCAGCAGCCCACAGGGAGCCTATGGCTACACCTTC
CDR3: CASSPQGAYGYTF

V: TRBV28
D: TRBD1
size: -
J: TRBJ1-4
DNA: TGTGCCAGCCAGGGGGGGGGAAATGAAAAACTGTTTTTT
CDR3: CASQGGGNEKLFF

V: TRBV11-2
D: -
size: -
J: TRBJ2-3
DNA: TGTGCCAGCAGCTTATCGACCCTAGTCCGTGCTAGCACAGATACGCAGTATTTT
CDR3: CASSLSTLVRASTDTQYF

V: TRBV7-9
D: -
size: -
J: TRBJ2-3
DNA: TGTGCCAGCAGCTTAGGGGGGGCGAGTCGAGATACGCAGTATTTT
CDR3: CASSLGGASRDTQYF

V: TRBV11-2
D: -
size: -
J: TRBJ1-1
DNA: TGTGCCAGCAGCCCTCCAGGGGCTCCTGGTGCTTTCTTT
CDR3: CASSPPGAPGAFF

V: TRBV19
D: -
size: -
J: TRBJ1-2
DNA: TGTGCCAGTAAAGAGAACGGGGCTTCGGGGCTTCTGTATGGCTACACCTTC
CDR3: CASKENGASGLLYGYTF

V: TRBV28
D: -
size: -
J: TRBJ1-2
DNA: TGTGCCAGCAGTTTAACTTATGGCTACACCTTC
CDR3: CASSLTYGYTF

V: TRBV9
D: -
size: -
J: TRBJ2-7
DNA: TGTGCCAGCAGCGTAGAGTCGGGGCTAACCTACGAGCAGTACTTC
CDR3: CASSVESGLTYEQYF

V: TRBV2
D: TRBD2
size: -
J: TRBJ2-1
DNA: TGTGCCAGCAGTAAAACCGGGACTAGCGGCCACAATGAGCAGTTCTTC
CDR3: CASSKTGTSGHNEQFF

V: TRBV30
D: -
size: -
J: TRBJ2-7
DNA: TGTGCCTGGAGTGTGGCGGGGTGGGAGCAGTACTTC
CDR3: CAWSVAGWEQYF

V: TRBV7-2
D: -
size: -
J: TRBJ1-2
DNA: TGTGCCAGCAGCTTCACCAACTATGGCTACACCTTC
CDR3: CASSFTNYGYTF

V: TRBV11-2
D: -
size: -
J: TRBJ2-3
DNA: TGTGCCAGCAGCTTTGCAGATACGCAGTATTTT
CDR3: CASSFADTQYF

V: TRBV7-9
D: -
size: -
J: TRBJ2-7
DNA: TGTGCCAGCAGCTTTACCCGGACAGCAAATACCTACGAGCAGTACTTC
CDR3: CASSFTRTANTYEQYF

V: TRBV9
D: TRBD1
size: -
J: TRBJ1-2
DNA: TGTGCCAGCAGCTTACGACAGGGATTTGATGGCTACACCTTC
CDR3: CASSLRQGFDGYTF

V: TRBV19
D: TRBD1
size: -
J: TRBJ2-7
DNA: TGTGCCACTGGACAGGGGGCGTCCTACGAGCAGTACTTC
CDR3: CATGQGASYEQYF

V: TRBV1
D: -
size: few
J: TRBJ2-5
DNA: TGCACCAGCAGGGGACTCGAAGAGACCCAGTACTTC
CDR3: CTSRGLEETQYF

V: TRBV6-6
D: TRBD1
size: -
J: TRBJ1-6
DNA: TGTGCCAGCAGCACGGGAGGACAGGGGCCTTCACCCCTCCACTTT
CDR3: CASSTGGQGPSPLHF

V: TRBV6-4
D: TRBD1
size: -
J: TRBJ2-3
DNA: TGTGCCAGCAGCGCCGGGACAGGGGAGATAAATACGCAGTATTTT
CDR3: CASSAGTGEINTQYF

V: TRBV4-1
D: -
size: once
J: TRBJ2-3
DNA: TGCGCCAGCAGCCATGAGGGGAGGGGGGGCCCAGATACGCAGTATTTT
CDR3: CASSHEGRGGPDTQYF

V: TRBV5-6
D: -
size: -
J: TRBJ1-3
DNA: TGTGCCAGCAGCTTGCGTCCAGGGAACTCTGGAAACACCATATATTTT
CDR3: CASSLRPGNSGNTIYF

V: TRBV6-5
D: -
size: few
J: TRBJ1-6
DNA: TGTGCCAGCACCCGAGAAGGGCGGGTTAATTCACCCCTCCACTTT
CDR3: CASTREGRVNSPLHF

V: TRBV12-5
D: -
size: -
J: TRBJ1-5
DNA: TGTGCTAGTGGTTTGGGTCATTACAATCAGCCCCAGCATTTT
CDR3: CASGLGHYNQPQHF

V: TRBV5-1
D: -
size: -
J: TRBJ2-1
DNA: TGCGCCAGCAGCTTGATAATGGGGGAAGGTGAGCAGTTCTTC
CDR3: CASSLIMGEGEQFF

V: TRBV7-9
D: -
size: -
J: TRBJ2-7
DNA: TGTGCCAGCAGCAACTCCTACGAGCAGTACTTC
CDR3: CASSNSYEQYF

V: TRBV30
D: TRBD1
size: -
J: TRBJ2-1
DNA: TGTGCCTGGAGTTTCCTAGGGACAGCTAATGAGCAGTTCTTC
CDR3: CAWSFLGTANEQFF

V: TRBV7-3
D: -
size: -
J: TRBJ1-1
DNA: TGTGCCAGCAGCTCCGATAGGGGGACTGAAGCTTTCTTT
CDR3: CASSSDRGTEAFF

V: TRBV6-1
D: -
size: -
J: TRBJ2-1
DNA: TGTGCCAGCCAAAAGGGGGGGGTCCACAATGAGCAGTTCTTC
CDR3: CASQKGGVHNEQFF

V: TRBV7-8
D: -
size: -
J: TRBJ1-1
DNA: TGTGCCAGCAGCCTTTCAGTCGTCCGTCAAGCTTTCTTT
CDR3: CASSLSVVRQAFF

V: TRBV6-4
D: -
size: -
J: TRBJ2-3
DNA: TGTGCCAGCAGTGAAGTTGAGAGGGGAGCAGATACGCAGTATTTT
CDR3: CASSEVERGADTQYF

V: TRBV4-3
D: TRBD1
size: -
J: TRBJ1-4
DNA: TGCGCCAGCAGCCCAGGACAGGGGGTAGGTGAAAAACTGTTTTTT
CDR3: CASSPGQGVGEKLFF